The 11 T cell receptor beta chains below were found in one sample sequenced in a study of cytomegalovirus exposure and HLA in healthy donors. Primers for the PCR totalled 60 Vbeta and 13 Jbeta. Produced via immunoSEQ multiplex PCR; TCRdb's table is partial and in-frame only. Seen here are roughly 180,000 clones, over 75% observed once, and the top ten hold 1.5% to 2%. Specimen: PBMCs. The receptors originated from a woman aged 30 to 39 in good health and CMV-seronegative.

This rearrangement joins TRBV5-1 to TRBJ2-7; no definite D call. Per the germline V gene, CDR1 is SGHRS and CDR2 is YFSETQ. The CDR3 is 14 residues long. V lost 1 base and J lost 3, with 11 bases in between. The CDR3, as DNA: TGCGCCAGCAGCTTGTCGCCCGGTCTCTACGAGCAGTACTTC. Its protein is CASSLSPGLYEQYF.

The chain employs TRBV5-1 and TRBJ1-1; D gene ambiguous. This CDR3 spans 14 amino acids. The V end was cut by 5 bases, the J end by 0 bases, with 11 bases between. The germline V gene has CDR1 SGHRS and CDR2 YFSETQ. CDR3 coding DNA: TGCGCCAGCAGATTATCTGAGATGAACACTGAAGCTTTCTTT. This codes for CASRLSEMNTEAFF.

CDR3 sequence: CASSQDGTANYGYTF. DNA of the CDR3: TGTGCCAGCAGCCAAGATGGGACAGCTAACTATGGCTACACCTTC. The chain uses TRBV4-2 and TRBJ1-2, with 7 bases lining up with TRBD1. Germline CDR1 reads LGHNA; CDR2 reads YNFKEQ. J was trimmed by 0 bases and V by 0 bases; bases with no gene match: 1. This CDR3 comprises 15 residues.

The chain has TRBV27 and TRBJ2-7; D perhaps matches TRBD1 (6 bases). Germline V lookup: CDR1 MNHEY, CDR2 SMNVEV (reference sequence). V lost 6 bases, J lost 6 bases, and 18 bases lay in between. The CDR3 contains 14 residues. The CDR3 loop is CASSHSQGSGEQYF. CDR3 nucleotide sequence: TGTGCCAGCAGCCATTCACAGGGTTCGGGCGAGCAGTACTTC.

The V gene is TRBV4-1, the J gene TRBJ2-1, with 7 bases identical to TRBD1. V shed 3 bases, J shed 6 bases, and the junction held 5 bases outside the gene matches. The germline gives CDR1 MGHRA, CDR2 YSYEKL. The CDR3 runs to 14 residues. CDR3 sequence (DNA): TGCGCCAGCAGCCACCGACAGGGTATCAATGAGCAGTTCTTC. It translates to CASSHRQGINEQFF.

The chain joins TRBV30 to TRBJ2-3; 10 bases map to TRBD2. Germline CDR1 reads GTSNPN; CDR2 reads SVGIG (reference sequence). The CDR3 length is 14 residues. Germline trimming cut 4 bases from V and 2 bases from J; bases unmatched to any gene: 3. The CDR3 loop reads CAWTSGGVTDTQYF. CDR3 sequence (DNA): TGTGCCTGGACTAGCGGGGGAGTCACAGATACGCAGTATTTT.

This chain joins TRBV4-1 and TRBJ1-5, with 9 bases aligning to TRBD1. After removal of 3 bases from V and 2 bases from J, the junction contained 5 bases not matched to a gene. This CDR3 is built from 16 residues. Germline assignment: CDR1 MGHRA and CDR2 YSYEKL. This CDR3 reads CASSQLQGAGNQPQHF. CDR3 nucleotide sequence: TGCGCCAGCAGCCAGTTACAGGGGGCCGGCAATCAGCCCCAGCATTTT.

This rearrangement joins TRBV5-4 to TRBJ1-5; TRBD1 aligns across 8 bases. The CDR3 covers 15 residues. Germline CDR1 is SGHNT and CDR2 is YYREEE (reference sequence). The ends lost 0 bases at V and 3 bases at J; junction bases unmatched: 2. CDR3 protein: CASSLAQGANQPQHF. The CDR3 coding sequence is TGTGCCAGCAGCTTGGCCCAGGGGGCCAATCAGCCCCAGCATTTT.

With respect to this clone: This sample includes further DNA sequences coding for the same CDR3. J is TRBJ1-1 and V is TRBV5-1, with D hard to call. V lost 4 bases, J lost 0 bases, and 7 bases lay in between. CDR1 and CDR2 (germline): SGHRS, YFSETQ. This CDR3 region has 13 residues. The CDR3 bases are TGCGCCAGCAGCCCACAGATGAACACTGAAGCTTTCTTT. Translation gives CASSPQMNTEAFF.

This clone appeared a single time. The chain couples TRBV29-1 to TRBJ1-2, with D tentatively TRBD1 (5 bases). Deletions cut 5 bases from V and 6 bases from J, with 16 bases between. CDR3 length: 13 amino acids. In germline, CDR1 is SQVTM, CDR2 ANQGSEA. The CDR3 DNA reads as TGCAGCGTTAACCCCGGGGGAGGGGATGGCTACACCTTC. Amino acids: CSVNPGGGDGYTF.

The rearrangement joins TRBV7-3 to TRBJ2-2; 10 bases map to TRBD1. The germline gives CDR1 SGHTA, CDR2 FQGTGA. The CDR3 contains 15 residues. Unmatched junction bases numbered 4, after V lost 5 bases and J lost 4 bases. The CDR3 DNA reads TGTGCCAGCAGCCCCCGGACAGGGGGCACCGGGGAGCTGTTTTTT. It specifies CASSPRTGGTGELFF.